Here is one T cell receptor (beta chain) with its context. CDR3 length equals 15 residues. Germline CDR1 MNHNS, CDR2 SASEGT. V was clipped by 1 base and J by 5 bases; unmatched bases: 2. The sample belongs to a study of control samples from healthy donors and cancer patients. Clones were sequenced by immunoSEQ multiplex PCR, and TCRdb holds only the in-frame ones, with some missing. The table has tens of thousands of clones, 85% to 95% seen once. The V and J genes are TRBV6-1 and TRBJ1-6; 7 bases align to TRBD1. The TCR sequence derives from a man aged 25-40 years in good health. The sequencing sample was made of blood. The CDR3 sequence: CASSEEGGDNSPLHF. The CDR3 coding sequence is TGTGCCAGCAGTGAAGAAGGGGGCGATAATTCACCCCTCCACTTT.